This T cell receptor (beta chain) appears in the sequencing data of a study of shared clonotypes between healthy human individuals. Profiled with immunoSEQ multiplex PCR; TCRdb holds only in-frame clones, not every one. The profile shows some 1.5 million clones, approximately 98% of them singletons. Comments on this clone: Its antigen is not known. Different DNA sequences within this sample yield the same CDR3.

The study drew its donors from healthy HIV-negative adults without recent acute infections or vaccinations. Study findings and constraints: Sorted-subset sequencing was shown by rarefaction to be incomplete despite large depth. Some naive CD4 clonotypes, around 5%, turned up in common across a few donors.

From germline, CDR1 is SGHRS and CDR2 YFSETQ. V was cut by 0 bases and J by 3 bases, with 7 bases left in between. CDR3 length: 14 residues. The sequence was obtained from a man aged 25-45 years in good health. The specimen sequenced was naive CD4+ T cells sorted from blood. The subset: CD45RA+ positively selected. This chain connects TRBV5-1 to TRBJ1-3, with D unclear. The CDR3 bases are TGCGCCAGCAGCTTGGTAGGTGTTGGAAACACCATATATTTT. It is translated as CASSLVGVGNTIYF.